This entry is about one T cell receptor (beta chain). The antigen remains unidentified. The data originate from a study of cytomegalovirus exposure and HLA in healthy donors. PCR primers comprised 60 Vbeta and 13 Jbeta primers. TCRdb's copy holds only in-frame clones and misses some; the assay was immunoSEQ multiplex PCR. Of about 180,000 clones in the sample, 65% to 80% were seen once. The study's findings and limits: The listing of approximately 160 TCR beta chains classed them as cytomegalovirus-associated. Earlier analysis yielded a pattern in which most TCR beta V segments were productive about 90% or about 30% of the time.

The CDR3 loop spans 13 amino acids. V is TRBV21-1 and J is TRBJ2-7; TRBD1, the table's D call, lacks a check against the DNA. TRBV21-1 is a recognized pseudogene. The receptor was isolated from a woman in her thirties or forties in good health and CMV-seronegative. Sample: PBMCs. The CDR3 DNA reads TGTGCCAGAGATAACAGGGACTCCTACGAGCAGTACTTC. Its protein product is CARDNRDSYEQYF.